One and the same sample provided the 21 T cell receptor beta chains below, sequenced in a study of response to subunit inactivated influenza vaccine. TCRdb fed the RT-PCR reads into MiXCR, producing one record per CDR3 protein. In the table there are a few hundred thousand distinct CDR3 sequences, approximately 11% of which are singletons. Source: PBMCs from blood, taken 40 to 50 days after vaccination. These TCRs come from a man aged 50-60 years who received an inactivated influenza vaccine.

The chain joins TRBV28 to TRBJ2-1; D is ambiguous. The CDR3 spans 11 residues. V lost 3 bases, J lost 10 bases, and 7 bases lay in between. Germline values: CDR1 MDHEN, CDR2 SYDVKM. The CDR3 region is CASSLEREQFF. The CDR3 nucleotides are TGTGCCAGCAGTTTGGAAAGGGAGCAGTTCTTC.

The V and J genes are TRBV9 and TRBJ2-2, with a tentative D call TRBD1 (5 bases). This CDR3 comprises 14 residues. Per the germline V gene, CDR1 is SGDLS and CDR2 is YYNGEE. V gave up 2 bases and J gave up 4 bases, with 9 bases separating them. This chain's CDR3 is CASSVLQVTGELFF. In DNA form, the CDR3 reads TGTGCCAGCAGCGTTCTACAGGTCACCGGGGAGCTGTTTTTT. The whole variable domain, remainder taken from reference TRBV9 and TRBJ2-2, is DSGVTQTPKHLITATGQRVTLRCSPRSGDLSVYWYQQSLDQGLQFLIQYYNGEERAKGNILERFSAQQFPDLHSELNLSSLELGDSALYFCASSVLQVTGELFFGEGSRLTVL.

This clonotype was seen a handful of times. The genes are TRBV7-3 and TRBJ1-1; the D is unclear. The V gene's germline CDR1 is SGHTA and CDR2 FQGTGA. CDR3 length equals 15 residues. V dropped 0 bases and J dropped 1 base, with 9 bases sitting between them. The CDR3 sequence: CASSLTAVGNTEAFF. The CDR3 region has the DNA TGTGCCAGCAGCTTAACCGCGGTGGGGAACACTGAAGCTTTCTTT.

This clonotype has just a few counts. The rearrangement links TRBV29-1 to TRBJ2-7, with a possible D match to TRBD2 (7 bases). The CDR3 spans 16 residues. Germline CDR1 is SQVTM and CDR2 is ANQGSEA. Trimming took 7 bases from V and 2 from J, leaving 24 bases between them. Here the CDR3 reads CSAHPRGGRPTYEQYF. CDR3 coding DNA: TGCAGCGCACACCCGAGGGGGGGGCGCCCGACCTACGAGCAGTACTTC.

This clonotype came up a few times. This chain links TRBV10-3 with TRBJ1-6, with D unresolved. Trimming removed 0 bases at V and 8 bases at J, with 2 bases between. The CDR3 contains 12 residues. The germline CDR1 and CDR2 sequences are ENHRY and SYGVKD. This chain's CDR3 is CAISESYSPLHF. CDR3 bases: TGTGCCATCAGTGAGTCCTATTCACCCCTCCACTTT.

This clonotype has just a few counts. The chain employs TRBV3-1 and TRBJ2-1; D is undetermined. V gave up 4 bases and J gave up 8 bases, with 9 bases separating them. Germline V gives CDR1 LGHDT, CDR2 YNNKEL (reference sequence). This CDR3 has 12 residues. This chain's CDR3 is CASSRTWHEQFF. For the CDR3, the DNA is TGTGCCAGCAGCCGGACGTGGCATGAGCAGTTCTTC.

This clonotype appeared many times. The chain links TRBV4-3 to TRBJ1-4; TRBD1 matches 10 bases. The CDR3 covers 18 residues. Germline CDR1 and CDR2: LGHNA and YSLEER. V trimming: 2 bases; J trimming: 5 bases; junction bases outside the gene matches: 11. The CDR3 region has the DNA TGCGCCAGCAGCCAAACGCCTGGGTGGACAGGGGGAAATGAAAAACTGTTTTTT. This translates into CASSQTPGWTGGNEKLFF.

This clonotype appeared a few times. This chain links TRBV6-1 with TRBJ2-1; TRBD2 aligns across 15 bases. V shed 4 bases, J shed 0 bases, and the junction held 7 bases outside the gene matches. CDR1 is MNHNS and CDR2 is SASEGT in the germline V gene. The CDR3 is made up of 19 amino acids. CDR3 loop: CASSGGLAGGWSSYNEQFF. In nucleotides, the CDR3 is TGTGCCAGCAGTGGGGGACTAGCGGGAGGCTGGAGCTCCTACAATGAGCAGTTCTTC.

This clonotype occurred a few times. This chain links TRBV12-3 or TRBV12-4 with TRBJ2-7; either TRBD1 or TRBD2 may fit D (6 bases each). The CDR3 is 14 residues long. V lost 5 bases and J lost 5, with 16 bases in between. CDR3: CASSRRGGRNEQYF. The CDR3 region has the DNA TGTGCCAGCAGTAGGAGAGGGGGGCGAAACGAGCAGTACTTC.

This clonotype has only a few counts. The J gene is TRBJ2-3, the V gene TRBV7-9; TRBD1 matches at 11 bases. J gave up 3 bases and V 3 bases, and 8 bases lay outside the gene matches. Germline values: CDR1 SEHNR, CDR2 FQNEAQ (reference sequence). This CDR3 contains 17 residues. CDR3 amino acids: CASSFHWTGGATDTQYF. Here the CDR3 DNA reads TGTGCCAGCAGCTTCCACTGGACAGGGGGCGCGACAGATACGCAGTATTTT.

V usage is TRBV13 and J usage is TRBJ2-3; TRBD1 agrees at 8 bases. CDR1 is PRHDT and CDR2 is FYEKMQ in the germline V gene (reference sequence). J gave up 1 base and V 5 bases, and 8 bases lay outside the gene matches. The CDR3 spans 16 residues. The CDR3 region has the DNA TGTGCCAGCAGCAAGGCGACAGGGGTGCGCACAGATACGCAGTATTTT. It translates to CASSKATGVRTDTQYF.

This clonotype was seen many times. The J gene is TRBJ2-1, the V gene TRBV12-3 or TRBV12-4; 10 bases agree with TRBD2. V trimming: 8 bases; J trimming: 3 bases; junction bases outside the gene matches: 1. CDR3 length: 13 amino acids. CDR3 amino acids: CASGLAVYNEQFF. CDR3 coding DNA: TGTGCCAGCGGACTAGCGGTCTACAATGAGCAGTTCTTC.

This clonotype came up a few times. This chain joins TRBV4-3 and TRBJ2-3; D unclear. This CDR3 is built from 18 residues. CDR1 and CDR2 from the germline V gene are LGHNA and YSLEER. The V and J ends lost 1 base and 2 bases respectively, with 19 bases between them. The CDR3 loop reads CASSQGEGPHINTDTQYF. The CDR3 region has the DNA TGCGCCAGCAGCCAAGGTGAAGGACCTCATATAAACACAGATACGCAGTATTTT.

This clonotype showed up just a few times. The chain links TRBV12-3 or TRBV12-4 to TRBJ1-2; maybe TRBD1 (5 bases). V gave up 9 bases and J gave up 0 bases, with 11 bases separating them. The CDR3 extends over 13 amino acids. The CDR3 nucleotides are TGTGCCAGTCAGGGAAGTGCTAACTATGGCTACACCTTC. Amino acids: CASQGSANYGYTF.

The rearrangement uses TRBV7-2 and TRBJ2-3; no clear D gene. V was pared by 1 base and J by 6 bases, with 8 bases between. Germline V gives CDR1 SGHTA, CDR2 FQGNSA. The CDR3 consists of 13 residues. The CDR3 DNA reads TGTGCCAGCAGCTTAGTGGGCCAGGATACGCAGTATTTT. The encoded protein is CASSLVGQDTQYF.

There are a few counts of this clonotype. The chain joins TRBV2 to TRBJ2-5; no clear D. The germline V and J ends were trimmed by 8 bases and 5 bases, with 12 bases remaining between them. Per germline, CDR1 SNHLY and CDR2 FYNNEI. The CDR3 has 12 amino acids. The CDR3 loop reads CASEARVETQYF. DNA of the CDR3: TGTGCCAGCGAGGCCCGGGTGGAGACCCAGTACTTC.

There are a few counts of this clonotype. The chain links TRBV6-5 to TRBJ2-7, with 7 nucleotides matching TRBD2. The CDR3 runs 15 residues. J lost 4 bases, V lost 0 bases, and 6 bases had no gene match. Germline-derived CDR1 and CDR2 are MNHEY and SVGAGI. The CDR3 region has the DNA TGTGCCAGCAGTTACTCGAGCAGCGGGAATTACGAGCAGTACTTC. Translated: CASSYSSSGNYEQYF.

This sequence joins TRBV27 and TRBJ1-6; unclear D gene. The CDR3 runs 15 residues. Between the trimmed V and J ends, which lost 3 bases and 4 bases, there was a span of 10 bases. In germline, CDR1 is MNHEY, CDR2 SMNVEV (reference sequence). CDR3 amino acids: CASSFSVQYNSPLHF. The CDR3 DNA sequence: TGTGCCAGCAGTTTCTCGGTACAGTATAATTCACCCCTCCACTTT.

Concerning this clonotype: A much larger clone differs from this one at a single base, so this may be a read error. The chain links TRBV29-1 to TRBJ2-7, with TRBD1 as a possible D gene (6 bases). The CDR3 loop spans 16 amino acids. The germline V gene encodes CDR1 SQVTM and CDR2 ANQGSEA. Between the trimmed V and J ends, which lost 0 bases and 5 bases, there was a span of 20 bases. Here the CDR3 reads CSVEDLGAAEGNEQYF. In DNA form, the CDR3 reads TGCAGCGTTGAAGATCTGGGGGCAGCTGAAGGGAACGAGCAGTACTTC.

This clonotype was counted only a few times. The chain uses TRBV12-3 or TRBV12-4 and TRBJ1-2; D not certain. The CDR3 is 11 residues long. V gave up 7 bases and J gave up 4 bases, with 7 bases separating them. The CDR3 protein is CASNGFYGYTF. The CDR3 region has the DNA TGTGCCAGCAACGGCTTCTATGGCTACACCTTC.

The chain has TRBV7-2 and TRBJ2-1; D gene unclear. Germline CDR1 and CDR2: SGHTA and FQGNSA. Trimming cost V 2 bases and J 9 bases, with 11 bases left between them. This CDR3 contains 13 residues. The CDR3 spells CASSLQLRSEQFF. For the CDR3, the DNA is TGTGCCAGCAGCTTACAACTCCGAAGTGAGCAGTTCTTC.